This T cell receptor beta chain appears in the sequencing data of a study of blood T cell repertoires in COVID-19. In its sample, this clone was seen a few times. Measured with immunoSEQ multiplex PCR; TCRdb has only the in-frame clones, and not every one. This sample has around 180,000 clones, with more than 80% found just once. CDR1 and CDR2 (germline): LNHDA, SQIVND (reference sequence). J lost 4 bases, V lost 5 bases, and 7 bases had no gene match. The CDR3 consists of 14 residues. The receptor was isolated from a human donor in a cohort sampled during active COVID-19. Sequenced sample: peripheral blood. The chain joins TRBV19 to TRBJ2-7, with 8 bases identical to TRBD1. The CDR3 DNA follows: TGTGCCAGTAGTGCCGGACAGGGAGAATACGAGCAGTACTTC. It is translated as CASSAGQGEYEQYF.